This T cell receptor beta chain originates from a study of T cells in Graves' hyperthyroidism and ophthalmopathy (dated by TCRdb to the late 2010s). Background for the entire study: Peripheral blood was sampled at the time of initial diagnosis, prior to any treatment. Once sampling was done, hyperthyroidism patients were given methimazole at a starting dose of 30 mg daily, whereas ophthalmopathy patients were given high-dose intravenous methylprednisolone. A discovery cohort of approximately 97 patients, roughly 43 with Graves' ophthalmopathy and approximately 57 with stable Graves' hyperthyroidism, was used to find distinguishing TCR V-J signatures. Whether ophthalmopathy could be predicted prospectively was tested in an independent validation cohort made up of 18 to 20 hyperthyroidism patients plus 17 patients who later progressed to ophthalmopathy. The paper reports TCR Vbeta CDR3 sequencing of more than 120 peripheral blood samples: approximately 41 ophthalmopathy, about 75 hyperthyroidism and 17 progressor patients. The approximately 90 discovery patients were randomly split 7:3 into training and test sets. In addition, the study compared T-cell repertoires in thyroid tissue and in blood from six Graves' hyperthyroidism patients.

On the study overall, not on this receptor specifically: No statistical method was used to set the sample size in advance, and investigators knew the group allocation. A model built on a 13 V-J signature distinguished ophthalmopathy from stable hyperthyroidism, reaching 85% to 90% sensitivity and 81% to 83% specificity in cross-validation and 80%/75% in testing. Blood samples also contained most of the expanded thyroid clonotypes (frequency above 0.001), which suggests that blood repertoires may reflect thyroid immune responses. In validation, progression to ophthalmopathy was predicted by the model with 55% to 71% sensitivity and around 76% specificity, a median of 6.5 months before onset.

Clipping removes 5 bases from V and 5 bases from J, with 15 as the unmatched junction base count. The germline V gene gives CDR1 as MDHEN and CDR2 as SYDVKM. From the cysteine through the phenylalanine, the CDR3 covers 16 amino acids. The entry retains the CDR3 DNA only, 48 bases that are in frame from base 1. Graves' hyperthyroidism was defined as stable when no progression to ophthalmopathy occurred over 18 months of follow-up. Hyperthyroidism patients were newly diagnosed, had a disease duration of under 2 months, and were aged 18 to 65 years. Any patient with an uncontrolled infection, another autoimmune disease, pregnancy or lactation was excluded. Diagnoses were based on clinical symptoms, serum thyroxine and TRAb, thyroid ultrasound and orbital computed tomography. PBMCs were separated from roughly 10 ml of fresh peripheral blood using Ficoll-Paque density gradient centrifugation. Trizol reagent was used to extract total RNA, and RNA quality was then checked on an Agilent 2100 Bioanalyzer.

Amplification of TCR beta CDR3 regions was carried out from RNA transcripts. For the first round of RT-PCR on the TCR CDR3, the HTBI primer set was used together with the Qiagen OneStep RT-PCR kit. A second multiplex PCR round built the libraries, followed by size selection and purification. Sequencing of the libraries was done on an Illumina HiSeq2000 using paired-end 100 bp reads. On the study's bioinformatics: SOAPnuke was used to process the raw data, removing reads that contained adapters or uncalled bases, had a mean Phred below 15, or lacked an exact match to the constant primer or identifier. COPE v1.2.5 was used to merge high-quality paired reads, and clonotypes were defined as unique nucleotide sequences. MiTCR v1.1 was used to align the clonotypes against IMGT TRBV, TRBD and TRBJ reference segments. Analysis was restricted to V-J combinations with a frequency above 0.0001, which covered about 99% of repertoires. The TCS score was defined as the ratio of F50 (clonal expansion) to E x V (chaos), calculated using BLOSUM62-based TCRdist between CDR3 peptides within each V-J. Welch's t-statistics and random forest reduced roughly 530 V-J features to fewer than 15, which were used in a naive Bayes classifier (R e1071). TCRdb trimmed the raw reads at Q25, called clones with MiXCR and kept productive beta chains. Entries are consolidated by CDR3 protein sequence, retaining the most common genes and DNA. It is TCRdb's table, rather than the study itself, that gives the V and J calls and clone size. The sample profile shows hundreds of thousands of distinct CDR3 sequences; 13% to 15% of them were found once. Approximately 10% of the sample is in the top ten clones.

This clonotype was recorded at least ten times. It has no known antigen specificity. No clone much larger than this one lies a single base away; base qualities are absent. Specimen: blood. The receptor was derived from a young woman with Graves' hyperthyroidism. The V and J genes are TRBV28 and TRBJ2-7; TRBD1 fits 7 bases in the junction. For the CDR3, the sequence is CASSVRDSFAANEQYF. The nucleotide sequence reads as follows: TGTGCCAGCAGTGTCCGGGACAGCTTTGCGGCAAACGAGCAGTACTTC.